This T cell receptor (beta chain) originates from a study of PD-L1 blockade in urothelial cancer. Study as a whole: About nine tenths of the roughly 29 patients were men who had bladder-origin urothelial cancer. Analysis of blood occurred 3 weeks (second dose) and 6 weeks after treatment start.

This clone has a single count. Its antigen is undetermined. Findings and caveats of the study: Better survival was predicted by below-median pretreatment blood TCR clonality.

From germline, CDR1 is MNHEY and CDR2 SMNVEV (reference sequence). This CDR3 region has 13 residues. Trimming stripped 2 bases from V and 7 bases from J, with 8 bases between. Here immunoSEQ multiplex PCR was the method, and the copy in TCRdb shows in-frame clones only, minus some. The sample has about 76,000 clones; roughly 90% are singletons. Time point reported: pretreatment peripheral blood. The clonotype comes from a man aged 65 to 79 with urothelial cancer. The V and J genes are TRBV27 and TRBJ1-4; D is perhaps TRBD1 (5 bases). The material was PBMCs, obtained around atezolizumab (anti-PD-L1) treatment. For the CDR3, the DNA is TGTGCCAGCAGTTTACAGGGCGGTGAAAAACTGTTTTTT. Amino acids: CASSLQGGEKLFF.